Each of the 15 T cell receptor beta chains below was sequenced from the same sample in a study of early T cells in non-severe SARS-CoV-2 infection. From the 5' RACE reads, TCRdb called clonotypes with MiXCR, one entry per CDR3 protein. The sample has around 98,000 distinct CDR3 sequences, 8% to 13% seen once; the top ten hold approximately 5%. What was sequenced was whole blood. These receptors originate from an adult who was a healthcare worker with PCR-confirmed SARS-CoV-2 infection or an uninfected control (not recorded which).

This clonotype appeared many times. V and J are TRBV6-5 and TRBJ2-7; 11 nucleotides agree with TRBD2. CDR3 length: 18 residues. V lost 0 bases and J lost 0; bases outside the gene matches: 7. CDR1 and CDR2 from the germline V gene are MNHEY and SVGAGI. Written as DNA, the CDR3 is TGTGCCAGCAGTTACTCGTATCTAGCGGGAGGACTCTCCTACGAGCAGTACTTC. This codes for CASSYSYLAGGLSYEQYF.

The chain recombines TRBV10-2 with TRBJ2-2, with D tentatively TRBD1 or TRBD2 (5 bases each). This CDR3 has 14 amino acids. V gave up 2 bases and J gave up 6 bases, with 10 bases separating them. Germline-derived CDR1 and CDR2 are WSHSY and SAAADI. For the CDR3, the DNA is TGCGCCAGCAGTGAGCAGAGGGGCGCCGGGGAGCTGTTTTTT. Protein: CASSEQRGAGELFF.

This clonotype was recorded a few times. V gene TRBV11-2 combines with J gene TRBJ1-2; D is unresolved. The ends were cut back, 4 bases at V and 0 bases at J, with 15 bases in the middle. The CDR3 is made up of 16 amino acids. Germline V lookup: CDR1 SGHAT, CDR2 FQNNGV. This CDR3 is CASSSPLGESNYGYTF. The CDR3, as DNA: TGTGCCAGCAGCTCGCCACTTGGGGAGTCTAACTATGGCTACACCTTC.

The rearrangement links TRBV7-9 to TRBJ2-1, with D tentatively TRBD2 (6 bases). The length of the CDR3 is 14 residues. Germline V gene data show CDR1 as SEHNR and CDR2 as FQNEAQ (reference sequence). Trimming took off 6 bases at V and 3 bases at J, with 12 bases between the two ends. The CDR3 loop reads CASRVAGRYNEQFF. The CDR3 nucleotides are TGTGCCAGCAGGGTTGCGGGGCGCTACAATGAGCAGTTCTTC.

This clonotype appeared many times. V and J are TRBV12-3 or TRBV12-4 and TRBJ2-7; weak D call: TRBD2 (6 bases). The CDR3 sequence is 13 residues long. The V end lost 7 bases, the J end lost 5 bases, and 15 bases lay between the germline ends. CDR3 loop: CASNSRGGNEQYF. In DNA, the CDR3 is TGTGCCAGCAACTCGCGGGGAGGAAACGAGCAGTACTTC.

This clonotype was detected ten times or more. The CDR3 reads CASSQGPRPNYGYTF. Written as DNA, the CDR3 is TGTGCCAGCAGCCAAGGACCGCGGCCTAACTATGGCTACACCTTC. V is TRBV3-1 and J is TRBJ1-2; D unclear. This CDR3 is 15 amino acids long. CDR1 is LGHDT and CDR2 is YNNKEL in the germline V gene (reference sequence). Deletions cut 1 base from V and 0 bases from J, with 9 bases between.

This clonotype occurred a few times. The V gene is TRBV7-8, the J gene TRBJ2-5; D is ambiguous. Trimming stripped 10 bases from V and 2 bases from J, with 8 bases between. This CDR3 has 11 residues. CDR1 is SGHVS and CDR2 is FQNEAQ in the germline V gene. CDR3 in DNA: TGTGCCACCTCCAGGCAAGAGACCCAGTACTTC. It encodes CATSRQETQYF.

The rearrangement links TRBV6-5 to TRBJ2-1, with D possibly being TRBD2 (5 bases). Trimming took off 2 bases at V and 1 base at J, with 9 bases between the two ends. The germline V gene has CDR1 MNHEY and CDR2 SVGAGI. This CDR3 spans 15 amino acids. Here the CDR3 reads CASSYVGESYNEQFF. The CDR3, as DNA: TGTGCCAGCAGTTACGTCGGGGAATCCTACAATGAGCAGTTCTTC.

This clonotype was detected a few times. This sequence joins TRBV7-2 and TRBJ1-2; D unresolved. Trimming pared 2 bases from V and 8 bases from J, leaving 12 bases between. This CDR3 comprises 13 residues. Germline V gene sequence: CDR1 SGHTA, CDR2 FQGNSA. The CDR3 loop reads CASSLYSGSGYTF. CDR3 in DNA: TGTGCCAGCAGCTTATATTCGGGGAGCGGCTACACCTTC.

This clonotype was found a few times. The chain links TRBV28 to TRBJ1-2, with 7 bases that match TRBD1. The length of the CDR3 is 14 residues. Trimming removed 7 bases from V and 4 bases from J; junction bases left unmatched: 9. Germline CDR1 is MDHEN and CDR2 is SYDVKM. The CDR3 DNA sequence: TGTGCCAGCAAACCGGGACAGACCTTCTATGGCTACACCTTC. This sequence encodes CASKPGQTFYGYTF.

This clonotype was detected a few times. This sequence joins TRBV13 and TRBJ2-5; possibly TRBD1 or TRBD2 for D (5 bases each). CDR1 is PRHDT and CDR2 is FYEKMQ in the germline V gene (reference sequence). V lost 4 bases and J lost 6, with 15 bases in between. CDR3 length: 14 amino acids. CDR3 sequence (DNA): TGTGCCAGCAGCTATTACCGGGACGGTCAGACCCAGTACTTC. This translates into CASSYYRDGQTQYF.

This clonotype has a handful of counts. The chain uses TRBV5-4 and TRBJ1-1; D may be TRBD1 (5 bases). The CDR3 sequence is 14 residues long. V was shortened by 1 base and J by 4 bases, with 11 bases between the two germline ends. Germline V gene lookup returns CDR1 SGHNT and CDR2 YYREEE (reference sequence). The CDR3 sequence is CASSLTGGGTEAFF. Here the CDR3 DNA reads TGTGCCAGCAGCTTGACAGGCGGGGGCACTGAAGCTTTCTTT. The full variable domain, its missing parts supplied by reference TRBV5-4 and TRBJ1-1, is ETGVTQSPTHLIKTRGQQVTLRCSSQSGHNTVSWYQQALGQGPQFIFQYYREEENGRGNFPPRFSGLQFPNYSSELNVNALELDDSALYLCASSLTGGGTEAFFGQGTRLTVV.

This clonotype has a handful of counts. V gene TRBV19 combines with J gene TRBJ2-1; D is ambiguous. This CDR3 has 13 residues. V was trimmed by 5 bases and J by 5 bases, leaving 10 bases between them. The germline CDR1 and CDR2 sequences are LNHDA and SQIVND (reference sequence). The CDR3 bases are TGTGCCAGTAGTTTCGGACCAAACAATGAGCAGTTCTTC. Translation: CASSFGPNNEQFF.

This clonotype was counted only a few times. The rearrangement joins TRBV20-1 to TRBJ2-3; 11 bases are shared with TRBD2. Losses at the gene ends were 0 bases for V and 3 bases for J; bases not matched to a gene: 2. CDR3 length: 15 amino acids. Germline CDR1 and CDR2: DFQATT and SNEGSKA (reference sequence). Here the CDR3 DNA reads TGCAGTGCTAGAGAGCGGACTAGCGGGACAGATACGCAGTATTTT. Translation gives CSARERTSGTDTQYF.

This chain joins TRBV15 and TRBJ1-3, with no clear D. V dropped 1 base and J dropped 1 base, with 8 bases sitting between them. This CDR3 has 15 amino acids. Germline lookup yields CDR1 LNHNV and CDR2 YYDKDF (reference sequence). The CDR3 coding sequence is TGTGCCACCAGCAGAGCTGGCCTTTCTGGAAACACCATATATTTT. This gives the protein CATSRAGLSGNTIYF.